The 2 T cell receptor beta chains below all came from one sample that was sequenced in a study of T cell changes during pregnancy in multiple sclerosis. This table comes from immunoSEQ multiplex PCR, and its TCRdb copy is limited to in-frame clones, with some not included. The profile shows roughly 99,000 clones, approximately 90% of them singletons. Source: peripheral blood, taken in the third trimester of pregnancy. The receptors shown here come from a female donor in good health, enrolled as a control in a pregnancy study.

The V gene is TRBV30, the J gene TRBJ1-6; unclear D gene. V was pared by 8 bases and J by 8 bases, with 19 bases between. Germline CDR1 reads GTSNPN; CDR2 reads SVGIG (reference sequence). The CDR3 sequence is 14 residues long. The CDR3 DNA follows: TGTGCCAGGAACCTAGGAGGCGCAGATTCACCCCTCCACTTT. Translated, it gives CARNLGGADSPLHF. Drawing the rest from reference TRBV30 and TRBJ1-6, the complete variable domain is SQTIHQWPATLVQPVGSPLSLECTVEGTSNPNLYWYRQAAGRGLQLLFYSVGIGQISSEVPQNLSASRPQDRQFILSSKKLLLSDSGFYLCARNLGGADSPLHFGNGTRLTVT.

CDR3 DNA sequence: TGTGCCAGCAGCTTAGGTCTCGGGGTTGAGCAGTTCTTC. It specifies CASSLGLGVEQFF. The V call is TRBV11-3, the J call TRBJ2-1; D is perhaps TRBD2 (5 bases). In germline, CDR1 is SGHNT, CDR2 YENEEA. This CDR3 spans 13 amino acids. V shed 1 base and J shed 9 bases, with 10 bases lying between them.